These 6 T cell receptor beta chains share one sample of origin, sequenced in a study of Graves' ophthalmopathy and Graves' hyperthyroidism. For repertoire sequencing, the TCR beta CDR3 regions were amplified from RNA transcripts. HTBI primers were employed in first-round RT-PCR, then a second-round multiplex PCR followed. TCRdb called the multiplex PCR reads again in MiXCR, with one record for every CDR3 protein. The sample holds 650,000 to 900,000 distinct CDR3 sequences, roughly two fifths seen once. The sample taken for sequencing was peripheral blood. The receptors shown here come from an adult man with Graves' ophthalmopathy.

This clonotype was picked up a small number of times. One junction end does not reproduce the germline sequence, and a read error may be involved. The rearrangement links TRBV7-9 to TRBJ1-1; no firm D call. Looked up from germline, CDR1 is SEHNR and CDR2 is FQNEAQ (reference sequence). The CDR3 consists of 15 residues. DNA for the CDR3: TGCGCCAGCAGCCAAGATGGGCTTCAGAACACTGAAGCTTTCTTT. This encodes CASSQDGLQNTEAFF. The entire variable domain, with the rest obtained from reference TRBV7-9 and TRBJ1-1, is as follows: DTGVSQNPRHKITKRGQNVTFRCDPISEHNRLYWYRQTLGQGPEFLTYFQNEAQLEKSRLLSDRFSAERPKGSFSTLEIQRTEQGDSAMYLCASSQDGLQNTEAFFGQGTRLTVV.

This clonotype has more than one count but fewer than ten. This chain uses TRBV5-6 with TRBJ1-5, with D possibly being TRBD1 (6 bases). There are 15 residues in the CDR3. Germline loops: CDR1 SGHDT, CDR2 YYEEEE. Between the trimmed V and J ends, which lost 1 base and 7 bases, there was a span of 15 bases. CDR3 sequence: CASSLTGAHRQPQHF. The CDR3 nucleotides read TGTGCCAGCAGCTTGACGGGGGCCCATCGGCAGCCCCAGCATTTT. Full variable domain (rest looked up from reference TRBV5-6 and TRBJ1-5): DAGVTQSPTHLIKTRGQQVTLRCSPKSGHDTVSWYQQALGQGPQFIFQYYEEEERQRGNFPDRFSGHQFPNYSSELNVNALLLGDSALYLCASSLTGAHRQPQHFGDGTRLSIL.

This clonotype was counted a few times. J is TRBJ1-1 and V is TRBV19; D is unresolved. V lost 4 bases and J 0 bases, leaving 15 bases between the germline ends. This CDR3 has 16 residues. Germline V gene sequence: CDR1 LNHDA, CDR2 SQIVND (reference sequence). The CDR3: CASSRGQVYMNTEAFF. For the CDR3, the DNA is TGTGCCAGTAGTAGGGGTCAGGTTTACATGAACACTGAAGCTTTCTTT.

This chain connects TRBV20-1 to TRBJ2-3, with 8 positions matching TRBD2. From germline, CDR1 is DFQATT and CDR2 SNEGSKA (reference sequence). The CDR3 is 11 amino acids. After removal of 3 bases from V and 11 bases from J, the junction contained 4 bases not matched to a gene. The CDR3: CSARTSEVQYF. CDR3 nucleotides: TGCAGTGCTAGGACTAGCGAGGTGCAGTATTTT.

The CDR3: CASSSGPDLYEQYF. CDR3 sequence (DNA): TGTGCCAGCAGCTCAGGGCCAGACTTATACGAGCAGTACTTC. The rearrangement uses TRBV7-9 and TRBJ2-7, with D tentatively TRBD1 (5 bases). The CDR3 has 14 amino acids. Trimming shortened V by 4 bases and J by 4 bases, and 14 bases separated the two germline ends. The germline V gene encodes CDR1 SEHNR and CDR2 FQNEAQ (reference sequence).

This clonotype appeared many times. The chain links TRBV7-8 to TRBJ1-5; TRBD1 is a possible D gene (5 bases). This CDR3 comprises 16 residues. With 0 bases removed from V and 2 bases from J, the gap between germline ends came to 11 bases. Germline V CDR1 and CDR2: SGHVS, FQNEAQ. The CDR3 protein is CASSLAHTGGNQPQHF. CDR3 DNA: TGTGCCAGCAGCTTAGCACACACAGGAGGCAATCAGCCCCAGCATTTT.